The T cell receptor beta chain under discussion was sequenced for a study of read filtering for tumor transcriptome and immune sequencing. This clonotype was seen repeatedly, ten times or more. CDR3 length equals 16 residues. Germline assignment: CDR1 PRHDT and CDR2 FYEKMQ (reference sequence). Trimming at V came to 1 base and at J to 6 bases, leaving 9 bases not matched to a gene. The library was built from 400 ng RNA with molecular barcoded adaptors for alpha/delta and beta/gamma chains. MiXCR, run by TCRdb on the reads, gives a single entry per CDR3 protein. The sample contains around 50,000 distinct CDR3 sequences, 20% to 25% of which appear only once.

The sequence was collected from a donor aged 40 or over with multiple myeloma. This chain links TRBV13 with TRBJ2-3; TRBD1 aligns across 8 bases. Sequencing was performed on a population of CD138-negative cells sorted from bone marrow. CDR3 sequence reads: CASSLVLQGERDTQYF. CDR3 DNA sequence: TGTGCCAGCAGCTTAGTACTACAGGGGGAAAGGGATACGCAGTATTTT.